A selection of T cell receptor beta chains follows, all from one sample in a study of cytomegalovirus exposure and HLA in healthy donors. Using immunoSEQ multiplex PCR, the repertoire was profiled, and TCRdb retains in-frame clones only, with some absent. Found here are under 200,000 clones, 77% of them singletons; the top ten hold around 3%. Sequenced material: PBMCs. The source is a female donor in good health and CMV-seronegative. The CDR3 runs from the conserved cysteine through the conserved F or W. Fields, in order: D gene, clone size, J gene, V gene, CDR3 DNA, CDR3 protein. A D gene is named only where the DNA matches it firmly. Clone size is not always given. Where it is, it says once, few, many or a class for expanded clones.

d_call: TRBD2; clone_size: few; j_call: TRBJ2-3; v_call: TRBV18; cdr3_nt: TGTGCCAGCTCACCTCCTAGCGGGGGGGCCCCAGATACGCAGTATTTT; cdr3_aa: CASSPPSGGAPDTQYF
d_call: -; clone_size: -; j_call: TRBJ1-6; v_call: TRBV19; cdr3_nt: TGTGCCAGTAAGAGCTCCTATAATTCACCCCTCCACTTT; cdr3_aa: CASKSSYNSPLHF
d_call: TRBD1; clone_size: -; j_call: TRBJ2-5; v_call: TRBV7-9; cdr3_nt: TGTGCCAGCAGCCAACAGGGGGCTACGGAGACCCAGTACTTC; cdr3_aa: CASSQQGATETQYF
d_call: -; clone_size: -; j_call: TRBJ2-7; v_call: TRBV7-7; cdr3_nt: TGTGCTAGCAGCTTAGGTGGATTGGGGGGCGAGCAGTACTTC; cdr3_aa: CASSLGGLGGEQYF
d_call: -; clone_size: few; j_call: TRBJ2-2; v_call: TRBV4-1; cdr3_nt: TGCGCCAGCAGCCAAACGACAGGGAACACCGGGGAGCTGTTTTTT; cdr3_aa: CASSQTTGNTGELFF
d_call: TRBD1; clone_size: -; j_call: TRBJ1-5; v_call: TRBV10-3; cdr3_nt: TGTGCCATCAGTGGGGAAACAGGGGTCAATCAGCCCCAGCATTTT; cdr3_aa: CAISGETGVNQPQHF
d_call: -; clone_size: few; j_call: TRBJ2-1; v_call: TRBV4-3; cdr3_nt: TGCGCCAGCAGCCAAGAAAGCAGGTTTTCCTACAATGAGCAGTTCTTC; cdr3_aa: CASSQESRFSYNEQFF
d_call: -; clone_size: -; j_call: TRBJ2-3; v_call: TRBV7-9; cdr3_nt: TGTGCCAGCAGCCAGAATCTAGACACAGATACGCAGTATTTT; cdr3_aa: CASSQNLDTDTQYF
d_call: -; clone_size: -; j_call: TRBJ1-5; v_call: TRBV7-3; cdr3_nt: TGTGCCAGCAGCTTAATGGGCGATCAGCCCCAGCATTTT; cdr3_aa: CASSLMGDQPQHF
d_call: -; clone_size: -; j_call: TRBJ2-1; v_call: TRBV30; cdr3_nt: TGTGCCTGGAGTCCCAAAAACAATGAGCAGTTCTTC; cdr3_aa: CAWSPKNNEQFF
d_call: -; clone_size: -; j_call: TRBJ1-4; v_call: TRBV7-9; cdr3_nt: TGTGCCAGCAGCCTCGTAGAAAAACTGTTTTTT; cdr3_aa: CASSLVEKLFF
d_call: -; clone_size: -; j_call: TRBJ1-2; v_call: TRBV9; cdr3_nt: TGTGCCAGCAGCTCCCCTCGGGGGGGCTATGGCTACACCTTC; cdr3_aa: CASSSPRGGYGYTF
d_call: -; clone_size: -; j_call: TRBJ2-5; v_call: TRBV5-4; cdr3_nt: TGTGCCAGCAGCTCAATAAGCGGGGAGACCCAGTACTTC; cdr3_aa: CASSSISGETQYF
d_call: TRBD2; clone_size: -; j_call: TRBJ2-1; v_call: TRBV7-9; cdr3_nt: TGTGCCAGCAGCTCCATTTACCGGCGGGAGGGCCGTATAGACAATGAGCAGTTCTTC; cdr3_aa: CASSSIYRREGRIDNEQFF
d_call: -; clone_size: -; j_call: TRBJ1-1; v_call: TRBV5-1; cdr3_nt: TGCGCCAGCAACTTGAATACAGGGTACACTGAAGCTTTCTTT; cdr3_aa: CASNLNTGYTEAFF
d_call: -; clone_size: -; j_call: TRBJ1-2; v_call: TRBV7-6; cdr3_nt: TGTGCCAGCAGCTTAGAATCAGGGACTAACTATGGCTACACCTTC; cdr3_aa: CASSLESGTNYGYTF
d_call: TRBD2; clone_size: -; j_call: TRBJ2-3; v_call: TRBV4-1; cdr3_nt: TGCGCCAGCAGCCGAACACTAGCGGGGGCCGACACAGATACGCAGTATTTT; cdr3_aa: CASSRTLAGADTDTQYF
d_call: -; clone_size: -; j_call: TRBJ1-1; v_call: TRBV4-3; cdr3_nt: TGCGCCAGCAGCCAAGATGGGCAGCAGAACACTGAAGCTTTCTTT; cdr3_aa: CASSQDGQQNTEAFF
d_call: TRBD1; clone_size: -; j_call: TRBJ1-2; v_call: TRBV28; cdr3_nt: TGTGCCAGCAATTACGGGCAGGGGGAGTTCTATGGCTACACCTTC; cdr3_aa: CASNYGQGEFYGYTF
d_call: -; clone_size: -; j_call: TRBJ2-1; v_call: TRBV5-5; cdr3_nt: TGTGCCAGCAGCTTGGTACCCAGGGTAGAGTATGAGCAGTTCTTC; cdr3_aa: CASSLVPRVEYEQFF
d_call: -; clone_size: -; j_call: TRBJ1-6; v_call: TRBV5-1; cdr3_nt: TGCGCCAGCAGCGGACAGAGCTCCTATAATTCACCCCTCCACTTT; cdr3_aa: CASSGQSSYNSPLHF
d_call: -; clone_size: -; j_call: TRBJ1-5; v_call: TRBV6-6; cdr3_nt: TGTGCCAGCAGGACAACTAAACAGGGCTACAATCAGCCCCAGCATTTT; cdr3_aa: CASRTTKQGYNQPQHF
d_call: -; clone_size: -; j_call: TRBJ2-7; v_call: TRBV19; cdr3_nt: TGTGCCAGTAGTACGGGGACCTACGAGCAGTACTTC; cdr3_aa: CASSTGTYEQYF
d_call: -; clone_size: -; j_call: TRBJ2-1; v_call: TRBV9; cdr3_nt: TGTGCCAGCAGCGTAGTTACAGGGCCTAATGAGCAGTTCTTC; cdr3_aa: CASSVVTGPNEQFF
d_call: TRBD1; clone_size: few; j_call: TRBJ2-2; v_call: TRBV6-5; cdr3_nt: TGTGCCAGCAGTACGGGACAGACCACCGGGGAGCTGTTTTTT; cdr3_aa: CASSTGQTTGELFF
d_call: TRBD1; clone_size: once; j_call: TRBJ1-5; v_call: TRBV30; cdr3_nt: TGTGCCTGGAGCCCAGGACAGGGCTATCAGCCCCAGCATTTT; cdr3_aa: CAWSPGQGYQPQHF
d_call: -; clone_size: -; j_call: TRBJ2-5; v_call: TRBV28; cdr3_nt: TGTGCCAGCAGTTTACGTGAGACCCAGTACTTC; cdr3_aa: CASSLRETQYF
d_call: -; clone_size: few; j_call: TRBJ1-1; v_call: TRBV19; cdr3_nt: TGTGCCAGTAGTCTTAGGACAGTGGACACTGAAGCTTTCTTT; cdr3_aa: CASSLRTVDTEAFF
d_call: TRBD1; clone_size: -; j_call: TRBJ1-1; v_call: TRBV13; cdr3_nt: TGTGCCAGCAGCGTGACAGGGGGATGGGGCACTGAAGCTTTCTTT; cdr3_aa: CASSVTGGWGTEAFF
d_call: TRBD1; clone_size: -; j_call: TRBJ2-2; v_call: TRBV7-6; cdr3_nt: TGTGCCAGCAGCTTCAACCGGGACAGGGGCACCGGGGAGCTGTTTTTT; cdr3_aa: CASSFNRDRGTGELFF
d_call: -; clone_size: -; j_call: TRBJ1-1; v_call: TRBV29-1; cdr3_nt: TGCAGCGTACGGACGGCGGGCACTGAAGCTTTCTTT; cdr3_aa: CSVRTAGTEAFF
d_call: -; clone_size: -; j_call: TRBJ1-3; v_call: TRBV5-1; cdr3_nt: TGCGCCAGCAGAGTCGGGGGGACTGGAAACACCATATATTTT; cdr3_aa: CASRVGGTGNTIYF
d_call: -; clone_size: few; j_call: TRBJ2-5; v_call: TRBV7-8; cdr3_nt: TGTGCCAGCAGCCGTGATCCAGTCCTAGAGCTTAGGTGGCAGTACTTC; cdr3_aa: CASSRDPVLELRWQYF
d_call: TRBD1; clone_size: -; j_call: TRBJ1-1; v_call: TRBV19; cdr3_nt: TGTGCCAGTAGTACACAGGGGGCTGTTGTCACTGAAGCTTTCTTT; cdr3_aa: CASSTQGAVVTEAFF
d_call: TRBD2; clone_size: -; j_call: TRBJ2-1; v_call: TRBV7-3; cdr3_nt: TGTGCCAGCAGCTCCACCCTAGCGGGGGGCCTAAACAATGAGCAGTTCTTC; cdr3_aa: CASSSTLAGGLNNEQFF
d_call: -; clone_size: -; j_call: TRBJ2-3; v_call: TRBV9; cdr3_nt: TGTGCCAGCAGCACTTCTAGCGCGGGCACAGATACGCAGTATTTT; cdr3_aa: CASSTSSAGTDTQYF
d_call: -; clone_size: once; j_call: TRBJ2-1; v_call: TRBV7-6; cdr3_nt: TGTGCCAGCAGCTTATCCGAGAGTCGCGGGATAGGCAATGAGCAGTTCTTC; cdr3_aa: CASSLSESRGIGNEQFF
d_call: TRBD2; clone_size: -; j_call: TRBJ2-7; v_call: TRBV18; cdr3_nt: TGTGCCAGCTCACCAACACTAGCGGGAGGCTCCCACGAGCAGTACTTC; cdr3_aa: CASSPTLAGGSHEQYF
d_call: TRBD2; clone_size: -; j_call: TRBJ2-2; v_call: TRBV7-2; cdr3_nt: TGTGCCAGCAGCTTAGTGGCTAGCGGGTATACGGGCACCGGGGAGCTGTTTTTT; cdr3_aa: CASSLVASGYTGTGELFF
d_call: -; clone_size: -; j_call: TRBJ1-2; v_call: TRBV6-1; cdr3_nt: TGTGCCAGCAGTGATGCGGGCCAACTGATTCAGGATGGCTACACCTTC; cdr3_aa: CASSDAGQLIQDGYTF
d_call: TRBD1; clone_size: -; j_call: TRBJ1-5; v_call: TRBV30; cdr3_nt: TGTGCCTGGGGAAGGACAGGGGGTCAGCCCCAGCATTTT; cdr3_aa: CAWGRTGGQPQHF
d_call: TRBD1; clone_size: -; j_call: TRBJ2-5; v_call: TRBV6-1; cdr3_nt: TGTGCCAGCAGTGAAGAAACAGGGGGATTTAAAGAGACCCAGTACTTC; cdr3_aa: CASSEETGGFKETQYF
d_call: -; clone_size: -; j_call: TRBJ2-2; v_call: TRBV9; cdr3_nt: TGTGCCAGCAGGTTCGGGTTGGGCACCGGGGAGCTGTTTTTT; cdr3_aa: CASRFGLGTGELFF
d_call: TRBD1; clone_size: -; j_call: TRBJ1-2; v_call: TRBV9; cdr3_nt: TGTGCCAGCAGCCTCATCACAGGGGAGGGCTACACCTTC; cdr3_aa: CASSLITGEGYTF
d_call: -; clone_size: -; j_call: TRBJ2-3; v_call: TRBV7-9; cdr3_nt: TGTGCCAGCAGCGGGGGGGGGCTAGATACGCAGTATTTT; cdr3_aa: CASSGGGLDTQYF
d_call: TRBD1; clone_size: once; j_call: TRBJ2-2; v_call: TRBV11-1; cdr3_nt: TGTGCCAGCAGCCCGGGGACAGGGCGAGGGTTGACCGGGGAGCTGTTTTTT; cdr3_aa: CASSPGTGRGLTGELFF
d_call: -; clone_size: once; j_call: TRBJ2-6; v_call: TRBV7-3; cdr3_nt: TGTGCCAGCAGCGCCACAGGGCTGGGGGCCAACGTCCTGACTTTC; cdr3_aa: CASSATGLGANVLTF
d_call: TRBD2; clone_size: -; j_call: TRBJ2-3; v_call: TRBV27; cdr3_nt: TGTGCCAGCAGTTTGGGCCGGGGGGGCCAAGATACGCAGTATTTT; cdr3_aa: CASSLGRGGQDTQYF
d_call: -; clone_size: -; j_call: TRBJ1-2; v_call: TRBV7-3; cdr3_nt: TGTGCCAGCAGCTCCGGACAGCACTATGGCTACACCTTC; cdr3_aa: CASSSGQHYGYTF
d_call: TRBD1; clone_size: -; j_call: TRBJ1-1; v_call: TRBV4-1; cdr3_nt: TGCGCCAGCAGCCAGGAGGACAGGTTGAACACTGAAGCTTTCTTT; cdr3_aa: CASSQEDRLNTEAFF
d_call: TRBD1; clone_size: few; j_call: TRBJ1-2; v_call: TRBV5-4; cdr3_nt: TGTGCCAGCAGCTTGGTTTCAACAGGGGGCGCAGGGGATGGCTACACCTTC; cdr3_aa: CASSLVSTGGAGDGYTF
d_call: -; clone_size: -; j_call: TRBJ1-2; v_call: TRBV5-1; cdr3_nt: TGCGCCAGCAGCTTGGACGGGATCTATGGCTACACCTTC; cdr3_aa: CASSLDGIYGYTF
d_call: -; clone_size: -; j_call: TRBJ1-1; v_call: TRBV29-1; cdr3_nt: TGCAGCGTTGGAGCCAGGAGGACTGAAGCTTTCTTT; cdr3_aa: CSVGARRTEAFF
d_call: -; clone_size: -; j_call: TRBJ2-7; v_call: TRBV5-1; cdr3_nt: TGCGCCAGCAGCTTCGGGACAAGTTCTTTCTACGAGCAGTACTTC; cdr3_aa: CASSFGTSSFYEQYF
d_call: -; clone_size: -; j_call: TRBJ1-5; v_call: TRBV14; cdr3_nt: TGTGCCAGCAGCCAAGAAGCGGGACTGCCGAATCAGCCCCAGCATTTT; cdr3_aa: CASSQEAGLPNQPQHF
d_call: -; clone_size: -; j_call: TRBJ1-4; v_call: TRBV2; cdr3_nt: TGTGCCAGCAGGGAACAGTCAACTAATGAAAAACTGTTTTTT; cdr3_aa: CASREQSTNEKLFF
d_call: TRBD1; clone_size: -; j_call: TRBJ2-3; v_call: TRBV7-3; cdr3_nt: TGTGCCAGCAGCCAGGGACAGGGGTCAGATACGCAGTATTTT; cdr3_aa: CASSQGQGSDTQYF
d_call: -; clone_size: once; j_call: TRBJ2-5; v_call: TRBV7-6; cdr3_nt: TGTGCCAGCAGCCCCTCGGGAATCGAGACCCAGTACTTC; cdr3_aa: CASSPSGIETQYF
d_call: -; clone_size: -; j_call: TRBJ2-5; v_call: TRBV5-4; cdr3_nt: TGTGCCAGCAGCGAAGGTCAGGTCCAAGAGACCCAGTACTTC; cdr3_aa: CASSEGQVQETQYF